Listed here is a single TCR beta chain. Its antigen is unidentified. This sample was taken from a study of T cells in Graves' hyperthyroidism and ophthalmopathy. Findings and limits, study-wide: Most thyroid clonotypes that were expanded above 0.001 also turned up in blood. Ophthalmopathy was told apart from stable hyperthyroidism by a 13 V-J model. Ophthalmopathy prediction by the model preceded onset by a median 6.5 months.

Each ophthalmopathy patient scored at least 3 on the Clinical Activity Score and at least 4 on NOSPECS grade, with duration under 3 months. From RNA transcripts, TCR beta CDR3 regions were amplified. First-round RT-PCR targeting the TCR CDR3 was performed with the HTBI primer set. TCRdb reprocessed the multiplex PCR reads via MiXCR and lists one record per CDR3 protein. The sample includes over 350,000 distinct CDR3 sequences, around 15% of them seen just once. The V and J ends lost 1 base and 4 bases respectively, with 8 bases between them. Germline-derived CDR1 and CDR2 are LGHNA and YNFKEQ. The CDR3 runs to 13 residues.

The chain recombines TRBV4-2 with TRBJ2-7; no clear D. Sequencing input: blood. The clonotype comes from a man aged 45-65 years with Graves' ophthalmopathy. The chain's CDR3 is CASSQGHGYEQYF. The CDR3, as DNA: TGTGCCAGCAGCCAAGGCCACGGGTACGAGCAGTACTTC.